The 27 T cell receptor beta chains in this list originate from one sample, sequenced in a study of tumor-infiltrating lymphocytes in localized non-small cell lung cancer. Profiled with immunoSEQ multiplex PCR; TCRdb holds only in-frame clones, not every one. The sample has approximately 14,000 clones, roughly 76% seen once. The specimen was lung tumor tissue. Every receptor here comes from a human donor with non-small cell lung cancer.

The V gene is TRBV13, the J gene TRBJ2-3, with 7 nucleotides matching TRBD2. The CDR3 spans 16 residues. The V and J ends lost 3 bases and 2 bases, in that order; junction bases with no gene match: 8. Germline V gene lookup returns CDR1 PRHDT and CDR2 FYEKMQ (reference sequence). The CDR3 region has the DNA TGTGCCAGCAGCTTGTCAGCGGGACGATCCACAGATACGCAGTATTTT. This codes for CASSLSAGRSTDTQYF.

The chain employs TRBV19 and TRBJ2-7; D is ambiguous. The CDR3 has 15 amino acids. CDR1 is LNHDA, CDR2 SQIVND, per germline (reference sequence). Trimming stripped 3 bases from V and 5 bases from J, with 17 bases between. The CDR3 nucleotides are TGTGCCAGTAGTATCTTACACGGCAAAACAAACGAGCAGTACTTC. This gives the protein CASSILHGKTNEQYF.

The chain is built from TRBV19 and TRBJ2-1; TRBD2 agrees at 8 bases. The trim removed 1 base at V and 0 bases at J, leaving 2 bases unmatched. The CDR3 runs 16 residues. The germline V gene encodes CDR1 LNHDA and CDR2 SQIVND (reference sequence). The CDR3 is CASSIAGGSSYNEQFF. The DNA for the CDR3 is TGTGCCAGTAGTATAGCGGGAGGGAGCTCCTACAATGAGCAGTTCTTC.

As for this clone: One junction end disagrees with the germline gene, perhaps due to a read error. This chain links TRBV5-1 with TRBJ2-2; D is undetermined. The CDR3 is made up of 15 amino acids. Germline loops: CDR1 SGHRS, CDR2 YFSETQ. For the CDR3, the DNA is TGCGCCAGCAGGGCCGTTAGCCCGAATACCGGGGAGCTGTTTTTT. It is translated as CASRAVSPNTGELFF.

This chain's CDR3 is CASSQSQRELFF. DNA of the CDR3: TGTGCCAGCAGCCAATCCCAAAGGGAGCTGTTTTTT. V usage is TRBV14 and J usage is TRBJ2-2; D not certain. Trimming pared 2 bases from V and 9 bases from J, leaving 7 bases between. There are 12 residues in the CDR3. The germline CDR1 and CDR2 sequences are SGHDN and FVKESK.

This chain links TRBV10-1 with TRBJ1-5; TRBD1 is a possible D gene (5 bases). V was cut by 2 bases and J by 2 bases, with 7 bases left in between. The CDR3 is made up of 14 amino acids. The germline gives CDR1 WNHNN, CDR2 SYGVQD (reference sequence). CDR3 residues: CASSEGGGNQPQHF. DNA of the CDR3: TGCGCCAGCAGTGAGGGGGGGGGCAATCAGCCCCAGCATTTT.

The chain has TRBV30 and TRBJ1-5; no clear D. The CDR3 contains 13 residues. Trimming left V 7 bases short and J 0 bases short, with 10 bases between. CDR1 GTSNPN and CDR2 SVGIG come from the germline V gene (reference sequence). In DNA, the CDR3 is TGTGCCTCGGCAGCGGATAGCAATCAGCCCCAGCATTTT. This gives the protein CASAADSNQPQHF.

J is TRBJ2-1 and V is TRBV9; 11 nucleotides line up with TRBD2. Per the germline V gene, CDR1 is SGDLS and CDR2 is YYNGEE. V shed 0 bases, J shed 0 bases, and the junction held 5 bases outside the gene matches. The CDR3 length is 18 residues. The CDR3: CASSVGGLAASSYNEQFF. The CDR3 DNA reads TGTGCCAGCAGCGTAGGGGGACTAGCGGCCAGCTCCTACAATGAGCAGTTCTTC.

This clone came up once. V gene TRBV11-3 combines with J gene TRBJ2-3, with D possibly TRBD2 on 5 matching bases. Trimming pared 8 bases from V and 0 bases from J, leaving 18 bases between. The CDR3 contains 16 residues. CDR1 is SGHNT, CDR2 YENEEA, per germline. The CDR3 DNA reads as TGTGCCAGCCGCCGCGGTTGGGCGGGTAGCACAGATACGCAGTATTTT. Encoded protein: CASRRGWAGSTDTQYF.

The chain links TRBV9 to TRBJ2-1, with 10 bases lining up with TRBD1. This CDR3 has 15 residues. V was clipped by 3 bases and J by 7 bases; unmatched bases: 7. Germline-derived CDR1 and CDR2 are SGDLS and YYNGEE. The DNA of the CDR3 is TGTGCCAGCAGCGCGACGGGACAGGGGTATAATGAGCAGTTCTTC. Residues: CASSATGQGYNEQFF.

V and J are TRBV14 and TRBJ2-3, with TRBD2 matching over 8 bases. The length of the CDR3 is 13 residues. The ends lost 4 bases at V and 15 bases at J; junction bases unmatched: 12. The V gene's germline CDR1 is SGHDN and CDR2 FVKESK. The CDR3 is CASSPPGTRRSYF. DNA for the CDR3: TGTGCCAGCAGCCCACCCGGGACTAGGAGGAGTTATTTT.

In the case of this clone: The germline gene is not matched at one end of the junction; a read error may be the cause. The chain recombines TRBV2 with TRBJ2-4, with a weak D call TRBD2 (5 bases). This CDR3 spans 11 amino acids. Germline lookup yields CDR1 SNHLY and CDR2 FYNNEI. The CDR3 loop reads CASSDFFGESF. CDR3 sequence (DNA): TGTGCCAGCAGTGATTTTTTCGGGGAGAGCTTC. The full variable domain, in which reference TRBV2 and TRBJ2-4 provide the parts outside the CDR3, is EPEVTQTPSHQVTQMGQEVILRCVPISNHLYFYWYRQILGQKVEFLVSFYNNEISEKSEIFDDQFSVERPDGSNFTLKIRSTKLEDSAMYFCASSDFFGESFGAGTRLSVL.

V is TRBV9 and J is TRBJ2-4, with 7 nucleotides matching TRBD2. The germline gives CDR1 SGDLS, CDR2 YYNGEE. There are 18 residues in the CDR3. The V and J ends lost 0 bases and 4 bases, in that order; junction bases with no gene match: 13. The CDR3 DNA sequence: TGTGCCAGCAGCGTAGGATTGGGGACTACACGAAATAAAAACATTCAGTACTTC. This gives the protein CASSVGLGTTRNKNIQYF.

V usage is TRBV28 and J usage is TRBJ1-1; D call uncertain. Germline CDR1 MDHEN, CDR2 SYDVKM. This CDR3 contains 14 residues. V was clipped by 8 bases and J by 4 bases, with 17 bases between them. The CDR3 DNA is TGTGCCAGCCGTCTGAATCCCAGGTCCACTGAAGCTTTCTTT. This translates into CASRLNPRSTEAFF.

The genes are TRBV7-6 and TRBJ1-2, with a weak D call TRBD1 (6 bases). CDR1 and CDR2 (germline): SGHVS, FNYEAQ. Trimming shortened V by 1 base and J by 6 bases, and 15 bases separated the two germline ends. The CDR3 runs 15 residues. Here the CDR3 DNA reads TGTGCCAGCAGCTTAGAAGGGACACCGGCTCATGGCTACACCTTC. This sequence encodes CASSLEGTPAHGYTF.

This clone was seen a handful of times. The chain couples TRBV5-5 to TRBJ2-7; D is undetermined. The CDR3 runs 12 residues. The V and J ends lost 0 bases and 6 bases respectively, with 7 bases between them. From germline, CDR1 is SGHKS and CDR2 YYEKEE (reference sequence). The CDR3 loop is CASSLDWGEQYF. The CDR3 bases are TGTGCCAGCAGCTTGGACTGGGGCGAGCAGTACTTC.

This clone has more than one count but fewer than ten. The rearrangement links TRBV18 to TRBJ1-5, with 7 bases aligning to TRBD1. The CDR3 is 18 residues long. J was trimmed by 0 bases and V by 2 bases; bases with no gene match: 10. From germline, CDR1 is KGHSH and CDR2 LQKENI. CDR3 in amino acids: CASSPIGTEVYSNQPQHF. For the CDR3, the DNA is TGTGCCAGCTCACCAATCGGGACAGAAGTCTATAGCAATCAGCCCCAGCATTTT. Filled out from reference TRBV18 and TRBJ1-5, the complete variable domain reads NAGVMQNPRHLVRRRGQEARLRCSPMKGHSHVYWYRQLPEEGLKFMVYLQKENIIDESGMPKERFSAEFPKEGPSILRIQQVVRGDSAAYFCASSPIGTEVYSNQPQHFGDGTRLSIL.

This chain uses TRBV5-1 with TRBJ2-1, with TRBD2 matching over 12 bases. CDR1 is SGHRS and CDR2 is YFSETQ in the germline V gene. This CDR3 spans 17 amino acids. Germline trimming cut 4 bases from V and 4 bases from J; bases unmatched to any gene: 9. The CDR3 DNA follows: TGCGCCAGCAGCCCTCACACCGGGACTAGCGGGTACAATGAGCAGTTCTTC. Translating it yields CASSPHTGTSGYNEQFF.

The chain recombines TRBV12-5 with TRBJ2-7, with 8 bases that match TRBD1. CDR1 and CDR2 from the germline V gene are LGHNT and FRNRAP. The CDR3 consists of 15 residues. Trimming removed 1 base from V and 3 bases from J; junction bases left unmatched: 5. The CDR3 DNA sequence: TGTGCTAGTGGTTTGGGACAGGGGCTACTCTACGAGCAGTACTTC. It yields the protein CASGLGQGLLYEQYF.

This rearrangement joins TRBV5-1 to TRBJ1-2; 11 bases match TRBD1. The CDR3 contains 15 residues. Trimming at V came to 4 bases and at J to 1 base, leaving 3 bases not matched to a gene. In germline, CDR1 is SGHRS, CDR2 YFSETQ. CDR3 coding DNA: TGCGCCAGCAGCCAGGGACAGGGGGTTAACTATGGCTACACCTTC. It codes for CASSQGQGVNYGYTF.

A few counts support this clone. This CDR3 reads CSAMGLAGESSEQFF. CDR3 coding DNA: TGCAGCGCCATGGGACTAGCGGGAGAGAGCAGTGAGCAGTTCTTC. The rearrangement links TRBV29-1 to TRBJ2-1, with TRBD2 matching over 14 bases. The germline CDR1 and CDR2 sequences are SQVTM and ANQGSEA. CDR3 length: 15 amino acids. V gave up 7 bases and J gave up 9 bases; unmatched junction bases: 11.

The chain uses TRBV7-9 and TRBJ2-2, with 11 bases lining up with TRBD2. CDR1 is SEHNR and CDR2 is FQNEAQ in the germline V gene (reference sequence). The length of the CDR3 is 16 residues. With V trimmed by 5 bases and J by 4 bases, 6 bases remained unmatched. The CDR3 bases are TGTGCCAGCAGCGAGCCTAGCGGGAGGATCACCGGGGAGCTGTTTTTT. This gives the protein CASSEPSGRITGELFF.

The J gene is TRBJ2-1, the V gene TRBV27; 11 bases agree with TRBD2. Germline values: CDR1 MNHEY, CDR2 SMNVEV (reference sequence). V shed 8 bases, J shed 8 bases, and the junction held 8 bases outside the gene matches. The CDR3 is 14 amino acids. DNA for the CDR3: TGTGCCAGCGCACTAGCGGGAGACTTGGATGAGCAGTTCTTC. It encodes CASALAGDLDEQFF.

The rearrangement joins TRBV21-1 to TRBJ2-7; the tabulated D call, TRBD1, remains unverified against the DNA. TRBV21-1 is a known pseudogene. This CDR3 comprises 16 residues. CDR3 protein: CASSKGGGTDSYEQYF. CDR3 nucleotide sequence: TGTGCCAGCAGCAAAGGGGGCGGGACAGACTCCTACGAGCAGTACTTC.

Here the CDR3 reads CAGGSYNEQFF. In DNA form, the CDR3 reads TGTGCCGGGGGCTCCTACAATGAGCAGTTCTTC. The V gene is TRBV30, the J gene TRBJ2-1, with D perhaps TRBD1 or TRBD2 (5 bases each). V was clipped by 8 bases and J by 0 bases, with 5 bases between them. The CDR3 loop spans 11 amino acids. Germline-derived CDR1 and CDR2 are GTSNPN and SVGIG (reference sequence).

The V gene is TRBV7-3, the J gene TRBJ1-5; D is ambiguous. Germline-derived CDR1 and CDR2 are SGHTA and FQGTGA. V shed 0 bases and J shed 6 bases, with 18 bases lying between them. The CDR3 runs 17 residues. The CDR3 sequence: CASSLTNGGRTVQPQHF. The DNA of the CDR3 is TGTGCCAGCAGCTTAACTAACGGCGGCCGGACCGTTCAGCCCCAGCATTTT.

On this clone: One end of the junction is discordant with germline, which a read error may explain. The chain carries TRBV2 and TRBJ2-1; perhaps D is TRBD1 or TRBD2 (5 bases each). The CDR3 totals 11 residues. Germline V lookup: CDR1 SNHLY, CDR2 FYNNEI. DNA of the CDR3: TGTGCCAGCAGCGAAGAGAGGGGTGAGTTCTTC. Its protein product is CASSEERGEFF.